Given below is one T cell receptor beta chain in context. Its specificity is not known. This entry comes from a study of neoadjuvant anti-PD-1 for oral cavity cancer. Trimming cost V 2 bases and J 0 bases, with 2 bases left between them. The length of the CDR3 is 13 residues. The germline V gene encodes CDR1 MNHEY and CDR2 SMNVEV (reference sequence). Patients had newly diagnosed, untreated stage II-IVA oral cavity squamous cell carcinoma. Blood cells were analyzed directly, without culture or expansion. General study findings and limits: Only a few patients per response group were TCR-analyzed; validation needed.

The table came from immunoSEQ multiplex PCR; TCRdb's copy has only in-frame clones and leaves some out. Seen here are some 15,000 clones, 73% observed once, and the top ten hold just under 3%. The J gene is TRBJ1-5, the V gene TRBV27; D is ambiguous. The sample was PBMCs, taken before nivolumab (anti-PD-1) treatment. The clonotype comes from a person between 35 and 79 years old with oral cavity squamous cell carcinoma. The CDR3 protein is CASSLTSNQPQHF. Written as DNA, the CDR3 is TGTGCCAGCAGTTTAACTAGCAATCAGCCCCAGCATTTT.